This passage covers 12 T cell receptor beta chains from one sample sequenced in a study of blood T cell repertoires in COVID-19. The repertoire was sequenced with immunoSEQ multiplex PCR; TCRdb's copy has only in-frame clones and lacks some. The sample comprises roughly 200,000 clones, about 88% of which are singletons, and 5.5% to 7% rests with the top ten. Sequences were obtained from peripheral blood. The origin of the receptors is a woman aged 40 to 49 who had recovered from COVID-19.

This chain joins TRBV3-1 (or the pseudogene TRBV3-2) and TRBJ1-3; the D gene is possibly TRBD1 (6 bases). The germline gives CDR1 LGHDT, CDR2 YNNKEL (reference sequence). The CDR3 is 15 amino acids. Between the trimmed V and J ends, which lost 0 bases and 3 bases, there was a span of 9 bases. In nucleotides, the CDR3 is TGTGCCAGCAGCCAAGATTCAGGGGATGGAAACACCATATATTTT. This encodes CASSQDSGDGNTIYF.

This chain connects TRBV30 to TRBJ2-4, with 9 nucleotides matching TRBD2. Germline loops: CDR1 GTSNPN, CDR2 SVGIG (reference sequence). Trimming removed 1 base from V and 7 bases from J; junction bases left unmatched: 8. There are 15 residues in the CDR3. CDR3 loop: CAWSGPGLARNIQYF. In DNA, the CDR3 is TGTGCCTGGAGTGGTCCGGGACTAGCAAGGAACATTCAGTACTTC.

The chain employs TRBV27 and TRBJ1-2; D is unclear. Germline V gene sequence: CDR1 MNHEY, CDR2 SMNVEV (reference sequence). CDR3 length equals 14 residues. V lost 6 bases and J 0 bases, leaving 11 bases between the germline ends. In nucleotides, the CDR3 is TGTGCCAGCAGACCCCTCGCGGCTAACTATGGCTACACCTTC. Its protein product is CASRPLAANYGYTF.

This clone showed up just once. The V call is TRBV30, the J call TRBJ2-3, with 10 nucleotides matching TRBD2. V gave up 2 bases and J gave up 3 bases; unmatched junction bases: 8. Germline values: CDR1 GTSNPN, CDR2 SVGIG (reference sequence). The CDR3 is made up of 16 amino acids. For the CDR3, the DNA is TGTGCCTGGAGTCCCCTCACTAGCGGGATTACAGATACGCAGTATTTT. Protein sequence: CAWSPLTSGITDTQYF.

This chain joins TRBV6-5 and TRBJ1-2, with D perhaps TRBD1 (5 bases). CDR1 MNHEY and CDR2 SVGAGI come from the germline V gene. V shed 5 bases and J shed 2 bases, with 6 bases lying between them. The CDR3 spans 12 residues. The CDR3 loop reads CASSQGNYGYTF. CDR3 nucleotides: TGTGCCAGCAGTCAGGGAAACTATGGCTACACCTTC.

The J gene is TRBJ2-3, the V gene TRBV28; 7 positions agree with TRBD1. CDR3 length: 17 amino acids. The V segment lost 2 bases and the J segment 2 bases; nucleotides outside the gene matches: 10. Germline V lookup: CDR1 MDHEN, CDR2 SYDVKM. The CDR3 region has the DNA TGTGCCAGCAGTTTACCGCTAGGGGGCTCCAACACAGATACGCAGTATTTT. Protein: CASSLPLGGSNTDTQYF. The complete variable domain, with remaining parts taken from reference TRBV28 and TRBJ2-3, reads DVKVTQSSRYLVKRTGEKVFLECVQDMDHENMFWYRQDPGLGLRLIYFSYDVKMKEKGDIPEGYSVSREKKERFSLILESASTNQTSMYLCASSLPLGGSNTDTQYFGPGTRLTVL.

The V and J genes are TRBV18 and TRBJ2-7; TRBD1 agrees at 7 bases. In germline, CDR1 is KGHSH, CDR2 LQKENI. The CDR3 consists of 14 residues. V trimming: 3 bases; J trimming: 1 base; junction bases outside the gene matches: 3. The CDR3 region has the DNA TGTGCCAGCTCACCCGCGACAGGGTCCTACGAGCAGTACTTC. This codes for CASSPATGSYEQYF.

The chain is built from TRBV25-1 and TRBJ2-7; 8 nucleotides line up with TRBD1. Germline loops: CDR1 MGHDK, CDR2 SYGVNS. With 4 bases clipped from V and 1 base from J, the junction kept 3 bases outside the gene matches. The CDR3 loop spans 14 amino acids. CDR3 sequence: CASSGGTGSYEQYF. CDR3 DNA: TGTGCCAGCAGTGGTGGGACAGGTTCCTACGAGCAGTACTTC.

This clone was seen only once. This chain joins TRBV3-1 (or the pseudogene TRBV3-2) and TRBJ2-1, with 11 bases lining up with TRBD2. The V and J ends lost 4 bases and 0 bases, in that order; junction bases with no gene match: 2. This CDR3 is 16 amino acids long. In germline, CDR1 is LGHDT, CDR2 YNNKEL (reference sequence). The CDR3 sequence: CASSPSGRISYNEQFF. DNA for the CDR3: TGTGCCAGCAGCCCTAGCGGGAGGATCTCCTACAATGAGCAGTTCTTC.

The DNA for the CDR3 is TGTGCCAGCAGTCAAAGTCCAGCGGCCTACGAGCAGTACTTC. It codes for CASSQSPAAYEQYF. This rearrangement joins TRBV7-2 to TRBJ2-7; TRBD2 is a possible D gene (5 bases). The V gene lost 6 bases and the J gene lost 2 bases, with 14 bases spanning the gap. From germline, CDR1 is SGHTA and CDR2 FQGNSA. The CDR3 sequence is 14 residues long. Filled out from reference TRBV7-2 and TRBJ2-7, the complete variable domain reads GAGVSQSPSNKVTEKGKDVELRCDPISGHTALYWYRQSLGQGLEFLIYFQGNSAPDKSGLPSDRFSAERTGGSVSTLTIQRTQQEDSAVYLCASSQSPAAYEQYFGPGTRLTVT.

The CDR3 region has the DNA TGTGCCAGTAGTATCCGACTAGTTGGCCCTTACACCGGGGAGCTGTTTTTT. This translates into CASSIRLVGPYTGELFF. The chain employs TRBV19 and TRBJ2-2; a possible D gene is TRBD2 (6 bases). Trimming removed 3 bases from V and 3 bases from J, with 17 bases in between. The CDR3 covers 17 residues. In germline, CDR1 is LNHDA, CDR2 SQIVND (reference sequence).

The V gene is TRBV3-1 (or the pseudogene TRBV3-2), the J gene TRBJ1-5; D uncertain. Trimming stripped 4 bases from V and 1 base from J, with 8 bases between. The CDR3 is 14 residues long. Germline-derived CDR1 and CDR2 are LGHDT and YNNKEL (reference sequence). The CDR3 spells CASSRSGSNQPQHF. Here the CDR3 DNA reads TGTGCCAGCAGCCGATCGGGGAGCAATCAGCCCCAGCATTTT.